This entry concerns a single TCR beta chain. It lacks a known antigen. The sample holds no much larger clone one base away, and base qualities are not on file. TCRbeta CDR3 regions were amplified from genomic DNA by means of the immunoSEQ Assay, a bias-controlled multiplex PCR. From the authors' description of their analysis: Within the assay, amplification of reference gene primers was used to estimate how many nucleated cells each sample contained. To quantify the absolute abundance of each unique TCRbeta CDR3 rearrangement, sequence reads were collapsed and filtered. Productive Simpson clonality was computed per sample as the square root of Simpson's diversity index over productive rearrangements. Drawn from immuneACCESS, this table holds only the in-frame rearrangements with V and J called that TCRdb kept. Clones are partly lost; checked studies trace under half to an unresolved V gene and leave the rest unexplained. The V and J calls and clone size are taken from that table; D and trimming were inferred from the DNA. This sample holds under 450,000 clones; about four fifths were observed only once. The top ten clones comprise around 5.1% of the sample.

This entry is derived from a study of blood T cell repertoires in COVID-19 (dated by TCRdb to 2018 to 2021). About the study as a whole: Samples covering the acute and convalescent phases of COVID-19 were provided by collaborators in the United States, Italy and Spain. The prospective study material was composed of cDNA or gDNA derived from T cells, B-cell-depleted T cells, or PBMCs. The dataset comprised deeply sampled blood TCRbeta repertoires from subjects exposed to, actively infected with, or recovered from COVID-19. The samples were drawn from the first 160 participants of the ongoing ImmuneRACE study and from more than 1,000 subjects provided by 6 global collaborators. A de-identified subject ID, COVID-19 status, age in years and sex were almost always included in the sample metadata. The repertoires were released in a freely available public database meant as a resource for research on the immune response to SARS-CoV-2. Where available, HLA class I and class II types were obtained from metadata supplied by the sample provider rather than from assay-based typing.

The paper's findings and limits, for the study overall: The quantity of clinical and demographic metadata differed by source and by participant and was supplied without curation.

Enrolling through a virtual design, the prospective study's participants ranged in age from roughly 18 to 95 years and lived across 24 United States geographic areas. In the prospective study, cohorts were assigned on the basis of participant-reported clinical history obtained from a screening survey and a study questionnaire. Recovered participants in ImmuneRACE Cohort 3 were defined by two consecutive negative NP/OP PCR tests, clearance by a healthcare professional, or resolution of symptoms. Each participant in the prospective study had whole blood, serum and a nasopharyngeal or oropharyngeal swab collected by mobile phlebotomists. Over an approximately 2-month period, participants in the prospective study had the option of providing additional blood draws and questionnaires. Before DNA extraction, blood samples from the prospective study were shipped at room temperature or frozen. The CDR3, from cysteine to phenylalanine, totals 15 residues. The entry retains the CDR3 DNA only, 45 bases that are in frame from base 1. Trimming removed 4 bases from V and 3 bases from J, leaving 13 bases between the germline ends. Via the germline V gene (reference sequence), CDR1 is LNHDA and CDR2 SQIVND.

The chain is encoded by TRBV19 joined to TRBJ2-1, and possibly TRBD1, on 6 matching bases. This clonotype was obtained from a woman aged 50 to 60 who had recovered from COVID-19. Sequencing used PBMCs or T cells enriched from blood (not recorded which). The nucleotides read TGTGCCAGTAGTAAAGGACAGAATCTCTACAATGAGCAGTTCTTC. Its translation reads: CASSKGQNLYNEQFF.